These T cell receptor beta chains were read from a single sample in a study of T-cell memory formation after mild COVID-19. MiXCR, run by TCRdb on the 5' RACE reads, gives a single entry per CDR3 protein. The data show about half a million distinct CDR3 sequences, with 18% seen just once and 9% to 15% held by the top ten. The sequenced sample consisted of PBMCs or a T cell subset sorted from them (not recorded which). These receptor sequences come from an adult woman who had mild COVID-19 (a few samples of this study predate the infection). Cell type and time point are not known. Each CDR3 is given with its conserved first and last residue. Each record gives: clone size, V gene, D gene, J gene, CDR3 DNA, CDR3 protein. The D gene is left open where the match is weak. Part of the rows lack a size; the others show once, few, many or a class for expanded clones.

>NA|TRBV19|TRBD2|TRBJ2-7
TGTGCCAGTAATCAAGCGGGGGGTTCCTACGAGCAGTACTTC
CASNQAGGSYEQYF
>NA|TRBV24-1|TRBD1|TRBJ2-2
TGTGCCACCAGCTCACAGGGGGCGGACACCGGGGAGCTGTTTTTT
CATSSQGADTGELFF
>NA|TRBV6-5|NA|TRBJ1-6
TGTGCCAGCAGTTACCCTAATGACAGGCCACCTGCCCTACGGGATCGGAGAGGTTACCTCCACTTT
CASSYPNDRPPALRDRRGYLHF
>NA|TRBV20-1|TRBD1|TRBJ2-7
TGCAGTGCTAGAGGGGACAGGGGTCCCTACGAGCAGTACTTC
CSARGDRGPYEQYF
>NA|TRBV25-1|NA|TRBJ1-2
TGTGCCAGCAGTGAGCTCGCGCGGCGAGGCTACGCCTTC
CASSELARRGYAF
>NA|TRBV7-9|NA|TRBJ1-5
TGTGCCAGCAGCTTAGGGACCGCACCCCAGCATTTT
CASSLGTAPQHF
>few|TRBV12-3/TRBV12-4|NA|TRBJ2-7
TGTGCCAGCAGTTTGAGGCTACGTGACGAGCAGTACTTC
CASSLRLRDEQYF
>NA|TRBV7-7|NA|TRBJ2-5
TGTGCCAGCAGCCTTCGACTCGCTCAAGAGACCCAGTACTTC
CASSLRLAQETQYF
>NA|TRBV12-3/TRBV12-4|NA|TRBJ1-4
TGTGCCAGCAGTCGACAGTCGGGCTTGGCTAATGAAAAACTGTTTTTT
CASSRQSGLANEKLFF
>NA|TRBV4-2|NA|TRBJ2-1
TGTGCCAGCAGCCAAGTATCTAGTTATTCCTACAATGAGCAGTTCTTC
CASSQVSSYSYNEQFF
>many|TRBV18|NA|TRBJ1-3
TGTGCCAGCTCACCGGAGGAAGGGGGGCTCGGCTCTGGAAACACCATATATTTT
CASSPEEGGLGSGNTIYF
>NA|TRBV20-1|NA|TRBJ1-1
TGCAGTGCTAGAGGGATTGGGGCAGGAGGCACTGAAGCTTTCTTT
CSARGIGAGGTEAFF
>NA|TRBV5-1|NA|TRBJ1-1
TGCGCCAGCAGCGCTGACAGATCCACTGAAGCTTTCTTT
CASSADRSTEAFF
>few|TRBV4-2|TRBD2|TRBJ2-3
TGTGCCAGCAGCACCCGGACTAGCGGGACCTACGATACGCAGTATTTT
CASSTRTSGTYDTQYF
>NA|TRBV11-3|TRBD1|TRBJ2-1
TGTGCCAGCAGCCCACAGGGACAGGGGCCGGCAGAGCAGTTCTTC
CASSPQGQGPAEQFF
>few|TRBV20-1|TRBD2|TRBJ2-7
TGCAGTGTCATTCTAGCGGGAGGTCCTTTCTCCTACGAGCAGTACTTC
CSVILAGGPFSYEQYF
>few|TRBV10-2|NA|TRBJ2-6
TGCGCCAGCAGTGGAAGTACTGGGGCCAACGTCCTGACTTTC
CASSGSTGANVLTF
>NA|TRBV5-4|NA|TRBJ2-2
TGTGCCAGCAGCTTGGGAGGGGCTTACACCGGGGAGCTGTTTTTT
CASSLGGAYTGELFF
>few|TRBV5-1|TRBD1|TRBJ2-3
TGCGCCAGCAGCCAATCAGGGGGCGGAGATACGCAGTATTTT
CASSQSGGGDTQYF
>few|TRBV5-1|TRBD2|TRBJ2-1
TGCGCCAGTCAGGGGCTAGCGGGAGAGGGAAATGAGCAGTTCTTC
CASQGLAGEGNEQFF
>NA|TRBV6-5|NA|TRBJ1-1
TGTGCCAGCAGCCCTGGATCCATTCTTAACACTGAAGCTTTCTTT
CASSPGSILNTEAFF
>few|TRBV20-1|TRBD1|TRBJ1-2
TGCAGTGCAGCGGGACAGGGCGTGTCGGGCGGCTACACCTTC
CSAAGQGVSGGYTF